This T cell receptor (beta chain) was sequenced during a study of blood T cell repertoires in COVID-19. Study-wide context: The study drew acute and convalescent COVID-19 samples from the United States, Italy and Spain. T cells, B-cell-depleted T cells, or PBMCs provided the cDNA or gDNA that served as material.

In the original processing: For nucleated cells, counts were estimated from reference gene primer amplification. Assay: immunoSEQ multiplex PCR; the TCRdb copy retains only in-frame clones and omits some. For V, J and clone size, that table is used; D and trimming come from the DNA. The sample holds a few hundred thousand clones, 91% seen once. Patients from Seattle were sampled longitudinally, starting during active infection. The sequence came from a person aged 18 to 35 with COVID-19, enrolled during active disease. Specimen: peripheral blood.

The CDR3 protein is CASSPHPGQDPAGQETQYF. The CDR3 DNA follows: TGTGCCAGCAGTCCCCATCCGGGACAGGACCCTGCAGGGCAAGAGACCCAGTACTTC. This sequence joins TRBV27 and TRBJ2-5, with 8 bases fitting TRBD1. CDR1 is MNHEY and CDR2 is SMNVEV in the germline V gene (reference sequence). CDR3 length equals 19 residues. The ends lost 5 bases at V and 2 bases at J; junction bases unmatched: 19.